The subject of this entry is one T cell receptor beta chain. These data come from a study of shared clonotypes between healthy human individuals. The authors ran unsorted PBMC replicate PCRs on 250 to 350 ng DNA, around 33,000 T cell genomes. With ten immunoSEQ deep assay plates, unsorted PBMC DNA underwent sequencing. Source study methods: Filtering differed for immunoSEQ, which gave only junction sequences without quality scores. Assay used: immunoSEQ multiplex PCR; TCRdb lists only in-frame clones, some missing. V, J and clone size were drawn from that table, and D and trimming were deduced from the DNA. The sample contains roughly 510,000 clones, 75% to 80% of which appear only once. The V gene's germline CDR1 is SGHKS and CDR2 YYEKEE (reference sequence). Trimming cost V 4 bases and J 6 bases; bases outside gene matches: 8. The CDR3 contains 14 residues.

V gene TRBV5-5 combines with J gene TRBJ2-3; 7 bases fit TRBD2. The sample taken for sequencing was PBMCs. The receptor comes from a woman aged 40 to 49 in good health. Some clones in this sample may be carry-over from other donors' samples. The CDR3 nucleotides read TGTGCCAGCAGCCCGGGACTACCTTGGGATACGCAGTATTTT. It codes for CASSPGLPWDTQYF.